One sample yielded the 26 T cell receptor beta chains listed below, sequenced in a study of T-cell memory formation after mild COVID-19. Via MiXCR, TCRdb re-called the 5' RACE reads, giving one row per CDR3 protein. The table shows about 130,000 distinct CDR3 sequences, with about a sixth occurring only once. Sequences were obtained from PBMCs or a T cell subset sorted from them (not recorded which). The receptors were sampled from a man aged 18 to 30 who had mild COVID-19 (a few samples of this study predate the infection). Cell type and time point are not known.

This clonotype was found many times. This chain connects TRBV7-6 to TRBJ2-5; D uncertain. The V gene lost 0 bases and the J gene lost 2 bases, with 4 bases spanning the gap. The CDR3 runs 13 residues. From germline, CDR1 is SGHVS and CDR2 FNYEAQ. The CDR3 is CASSLAPQETQYF. CDR3 bases: TGTGCCAGCAGCTTAGCCCCTCAAGAGACCCAGTACTTC.

The chain links TRBV20-1 to TRBJ2-3, with 10 bases aligning to TRBD2. V trimming: 5 bases; J trimming: 2 bases; junction bases outside the gene matches: 7. The CDR3 spans 15 residues. Germline loops: CDR1 DFQATT, CDR2 SNEGSKA (reference sequence). The CDR3 DNA follows: TGCAGTGCTGGGGGACTAGCGCGGTACACAGATACGCAGTATTTT. Amino acids: CSAGGLARYTDTQYF.

This chain uses TRBV4-3 with TRBJ2-2; no clear D gene. This CDR3 contains 16 residues. Trimming removed 0 bases at V and 6 bases at J, with 14 bases between. CDR1 LGHNA and CDR2 YSLEER come from the germline V gene. The CDR3 bases are TGCGCCAGCAGCCAAGAGGGCGGAAGGGTATCCGGGGAGCTGTTTTTT. Translation gives CASSQEGGRVSGELFF.

The chain employs TRBV4-3 and TRBJ1-5; D is perhaps TRBD1 (5 bases). The CDR3 has 15 residues. Trimming removed 1 base from V and 2 bases from J, with 9 bases in between. CDR1 and CDR2 from the germline V gene are LGHNA and YSLEER. CDR3 amino acids: CASSQGLGGNQPQHF. In DNA form, the CDR3 reads TGCGCCAGCAGCCAAGGGCTGGGGGGCAATCAGCCCCAGCATTTT.

This clonotype showed up just a few times. V and J are TRBV29-1 and TRBJ1-1; D uncertain. Trimming shortened V by 3 bases and J by 6 bases, and 14 bases separated the two germline ends. The germline gives CDR1 SQVTM, CDR2 ANQGSEA. The CDR3 contains 13 residues. CDR3 DNA sequence: TGCAGCGTTGAGGAGGTCCTGCGCCCTGAAGCTTTCTTT. Amino acid sequence: CSVEEVLRPEAFF.

This clonotype has more than one count but fewer than ten. The genes are TRBV20-1 and TRBJ2-2; no firm D call. The CDR3 runs 14 residues. Looked up from germline, CDR1 is DFQATT and CDR2 is SNEGSKA (reference sequence). The V end was cut by 1 base, the J end by 0 bases, with 6 bases between. CDR3 DNA sequence: TGCAGTGCTAGAGTCTCGTCGAACACCGGGGAGCTGTTTTTT. Its translation: CSARVSSNTGELFF.

This clonotype was observed a handful of times. This chain joins TRBV7-9 and TRBJ2-3; no definite D call. CDR1 and CDR2 from the germline V gene are SEHNR and FQNEAQ (reference sequence). The CDR3 runs to 14 residues. Trimming pared 5 bases from V and 0 bases from J, leaving 9 bases between. This CDR3 is CASSLEASTDTQYF. CDR3 DNA: TGTGCCAGCAGCCTAGAGGCCAGCACAGATACGCAGTATTTT.

This clonotype showed up just a few times. The chain combines TRBV5-1 with TRBJ2-3, with 7 positions matching TRBD1. CDR1 and CDR2 from the germline V gene are SGHRS and YFSETQ. The CDR3 extends over 14 amino acids. J was trimmed by 2 bases and V by 4 bases; bases with no gene match: 4. CDR3 in DNA: TGCGCCAGCAGCATACAGGGGAACACAGATACGCAGTATTTT. Translation gives CASSIQGNTDTQYF. Together with reference TRBV5-1 and TRBJ2-3, the CDR3 gives the full variable domain: KAGVTQTPRYLIKTRGQQVTLSCSPISGHRSVSWYQQTPGQGLQFLFEYFSETQRNKGNFPGRFSGRQFSNSRSEMNVSTLELGDSALYLCASSIQGNTDTQYFGPGTRLTVL.

The chain is built from TRBV6-2 or TRBV6-3 and TRBJ1-5; possibly TRBD1 for D (5 bases). Trimming cost V 7 bases and J 6 bases, with 16 bases left between them. The CDR3 consists of 14 residues. The germline V gene has CDR1 MNHEY and CDR2 SVGEGT. The CDR3 bases are TGTGCCAGCACCCAAAAGAGGGGTGGTCAGCCCCAGCATTTT. This gives the protein CASTQKRGGQPQHF.

This clonotype was detected only once. This chain uses TRBV3-1 with TRBJ1-4; no clear D. The CDR3 runs to 14 residues. Germline V CDR1 and CDR2: LGHDT, YNNKEL (reference sequence). Between the trimmed V and J ends, which lost 4 bases and 7 bases, there was a span of 13 bases. CDR3 in amino acids: CASSRNPAGEKLFF. The CDR3 DNA reads as TGTGCCAGCAGCCGCAACCCCGCCGGTGAAAAACTGTTTTTT.

The V and J genes are TRBV5-1 and TRBJ2-3, with TRBD2 identical over 8 bases. The CDR3 covers 15 residues. CDR1 is SGHRS, CDR2 YFSETQ, per germline. V dropped 1 base and J dropped 3; count of bases not matched to a gene: 4. CDR3 residues: CASSLSGGGTDTQYF. The CDR3 bases are TGCGCCAGCAGCTTGTCCGGGGGGGGGACAGATACGCAGTATTTT.

The CDR3 sequence: CASSLSPDGTYEQYF. Here the CDR3 DNA reads TGCGCCAGCAGCTTGTCGCCAGACGGGACCTACGAGCAGTACTTC. V gene TRBV5-1 combines with J gene TRBJ2-7; possible D gene TRBD2, 5 bases. The CDR3 loop spans 15 amino acids. In germline, CDR1 is SGHRS, CDR2 YFSETQ. The ends were cut back, 1 base at V and 2 bases at J, with 13 bases in the middle.

This rearrangement joins TRBV5-4 to TRBJ2-7; D gene unclear. The CDR3 extends over 12 amino acids. The germline CDR1 and CDR2 sequences are SGHNT and YYREEE (reference sequence). V lost 2 bases and J lost 2, with 5 bases in between. CDR3 DNA sequence: TGTGCCAGCAGCTTAGACACCTACGAGCAGTACTTC. Its translation: CASSLDTYEQYF.

This chain links TRBV20-1 with TRBJ2-7; the D gene could be TRBD1 or TRBD2 (5 bases each). Trimming left V 5 bases short and J 2 bases short, with 19 bases between. The CDR3 loop spans 15 amino acids. Per the germline V gene, CDR1 is DFQATT and CDR2 is SNEGSKA (reference sequence). The CDR3 reads CSAARAGALTYEQYF. In DNA form, the CDR3 reads TGCAGTGCTGCTAGAGCCGGGGCGCTCACCTACGAGCAGTACTTC.

This chain uses TRBV4-3 with TRBJ2-5; tentatively, D is TRBD1 or TRBD2 (5 bases each). The V and J ends lost 1 base and 0 bases respectively, with 15 bases between them. Germline-derived CDR1 and CDR2 are LGHNA and YSLEER. The CDR3 has 17 residues. This CDR3 is CASSQVRTTGYQETQYF. The CDR3 region has the DNA TGCGCCAGCAGCCAAGTTCGGACAACGGGGTACCAAGAGACCCAGTACTTC.

This clonotype came up many times. J is TRBJ2-7 and V is TRBV7-6; D not resolved. Germline values: CDR1 SGHVS, CDR2 FNYEAQ. The length of the CDR3 is 13 residues. V was pared by 4 bases and J by 0 bases, with 7 bases between. The CDR3 sequence is CASSSSDSYEQYF. The DNA of the CDR3 is TGTGCCAGCAGCTCTAGTGACTCCTACGAGCAGTACTTC.

This clonotype was seen many times. The CDR3, as DNA: TGTGCCAGCAGCTTGTGGAGTACGCAGTATTTT. Amino acid sequence: CASSLWSTQYF. The rearrangement uses TRBV7-2 and TRBJ2-3, with no clear D. This CDR3 is built from 11 residues. The V gene lost 3 bases and the J gene lost 8 bases, with 6 bases spanning the gap. Germline assignment: CDR1 SGHTA and CDR2 FQGNSA.

This clonotype was seen only a few times. The chain joins TRBV19 to TRBJ2-5; 8 bases agree with TRBD2. The CDR3 runs to 14 residues. V gave up 6 bases and J gave up 5 bases; unmatched junction bases: 8. CDR1 and CDR2 (germline): LNHDA, SQIVND (reference sequence). The CDR3 DNA is TGTGCCAGTAGCGTGAGACTAGCGACGGAGACCCAGTACTTC. Translation: CASSVRLATETQYF.

The chain combines TRBV12-3 or TRBV12-4 with TRBJ1-2; 9 nucleotides align to TRBD1. The V segment lost 6 bases and the J segment 7 bases; nucleotides outside the gene matches: 18. The CDR3 totals 17 residues. The CDR3 spells CASSFTGTGIPLGGYTF. CDR3 nucleotide sequence: TGTGCCAGCAGCTTTACCGGGACAGGGATCCCCTTGGGTGGCTACACCTTC.

This clonotype was counted between two and nine times. This chain connects TRBV20-1 to TRBJ2-5; the match to TRBD1 covers 10 bases. CDR1 and CDR2 from the germline V gene are DFQATT and SNEGSKA (reference sequence). V gave up 6 bases and J gave up 6 bases; unmatched junction bases: 13. The CDR3 is 15 residues long. As DNA, the CDR3 is TGCAGTGCCCTCCCCGGAGGGACAGGGGTACAGACCCAGTACTTC. This encodes CSALPGGTGVQTQYF.

This clonotype has a count of ten or more. The chain's CDR3 is CSARSTDSTYEQYF. The CDR3 DNA follows: TGCAGTGCTAGATCGACCGACAGCACCTACGAGCAGTACTTC. The chain couples TRBV20-1 to TRBJ2-7; tentative D call: TRBD1 (5 bases). CDR3 length equals 14 residues. Germline V gene sequence: CDR1 DFQATT, CDR2 SNEGSKA (reference sequence). Trimming took off 2 bases at V and 2 bases at J, with 13 bases between the two ends.

The V call is TRBV4-3, the J call TRBJ2-7, with D possibly being TRBD1 (6 bases). Trimming removed 4 bases from V and 2 bases from J, with 18 bases in between. CDR1 is LGHNA, CDR2 YSLEER, per germline. The CDR3 covers 16 residues. The CDR3 spells CASSRSLSDRTYEQYF. CDR3 coding DNA: TGCGCCAGCAGCCGGAGCCTTTCGGACAGAACCTACGAGCAGTACTTC.

The chain joins TRBV12-3 or TRBV12-4 to TRBJ1-1; 8 nucleotides match TRBD1. Trimming removed 10 bases from V and 1 base from J; junction bases left unmatched: 5. The CDR3 length is 13 residues. This chain's CDR3 is CAISDRGNTEAFF. The CDR3 bases are TGTGCCATCTCTGACAGGGGGAACACTGAAGCTTTCTTT.

Here the CDR3 DNA reads TGCGCCAGCAGTCCCCAGGCCCCCTCCTACAATGAGCAGTTCTTC. Its translation: CASSPQAPSYNEQFF. This chain links TRBV4-3 with TRBJ2-1; D is ambiguous. Germline V gene lookup returns CDR1 LGHNA and CDR2 YSLEER. Trimming removed 6 bases from V and 0 bases from J, with 12 bases in between. The CDR3 loop spans 15 amino acids.

CDR3 DNA sequence: TGTGCCAGCAGCCAGGGCGGGACAGGGGGCACCGGGGAGCTGTTTTTT. Residues: CASSQGGTGGTGELFF. The chain joins TRBV4-2 to TRBJ2-2; 11 positions match TRBD1. Germline V gives CDR1 LGHNA, CDR2 YNFKEQ. There are 16 residues in the CDR3. J gave up 4 bases and V 3 bases, and 4 bases lay outside the gene matches.

This clonotype turned up a few times. The chain employs TRBV6-2 or TRBV6-3 and TRBJ1-6, with 7 bases lining up with TRBD1. Germline CDR1 reads MNHEY; CDR2 reads SVGEGT. The CDR3 consists of 15 residues. J lost 10 bases, V lost 5 bases, and 11 bases had no gene match. The CDR3 spells CASSLGGAGGSPLHF. DNA for the CDR3: TGTGCCAGCAGTCTCGGAGGGGCAGGGGGATCACCCCTCCACTTT.